This TCR beta chain appears in the sequencing data of a study of blood T cells in healthy people across ages. Points from the study as a whole: Donors of long life had a larger count of naive CD4+ cells and greater diversity than aged donors. Unsorted PBMC material precluded a definitive naive versus antigen-experienced comparison.

As for this clonotype: As yet, its antigen is unknown.

A minimum of 5 micrograms of total RNA was extracted per sample. This CDR3 is 15 amino acids long. In germline, CDR1 is MNHEY, CDR2 SVGAGI. The second PCR ran roughly 7 to 12 cycles with a sample-barcoded 5' primer and J-beta primers. Tagging of each cDNA molecule was performed by a template-switch adaptor with 12 random nucleotides. A single record per CDR3 protein comes from TCRdb applying MiXCR to the 5' RACE reads. This table holds about 830,000 distinct CDR3 sequences, 55% to 65% found once. The sequencing input was blood. The receptor was isolated from a man aged 25 to 40 in good health. V and J are TRBV6-5 and TRBJ2-5; D uncertain. The J call may not be correct, given that the DNA end is closer to TRBJ2-7. The CDR3: CASSYESGRFYEQYF. The CDR3, as DNA: TGTGCCAGCAGTTACGAGTCCGGCAGATTCTACGAGCAGTACTTC.